The clone carrying this T cell receptor beta chain appeared a single time. The antigen is not known. The data originate from a study of CD8 T cells in Susac syndrome. General study results and limits: As the study acknowledged, the number of individuals who were part of its TCR sequencing and HLA analysis was relatively small.

When the RNA was reverse transcribed, random hexamers were used with an input of roughly 0.45 to 1 ug. Amplification of TCR beta CDR3 was carried out by immunoSEQ multiplex PCR, which covered 54 Vbeta and 13 Jbeta segments. TCRdb processed the immunoSEQ multiplex PCR reads anew with MiXCR; each CDR3 protein has one entry. The sample shows 100,000 to 150,000 distinct CDR3 sequences, 90% to 95% of them seen only once. Treatment-naive patients with stable or active relapsing-remitting disease were the multiple sclerosis controls. Purification of the CD8+ and CD4+ T cells relied on negative isolation, and TEMRA cells underwent FACS enrichment. Input material: CD8+ T cells from PBMCs. The clonotype comes from a human donor with multiple sclerosis.

CDR3 DNA: TGTGCCAGCAGCAAAGTCAATAGCGGGGGGGTGTTTAGCGGAGAAAGCACAGATACGCAGTATTTT. Protein product: CASSKVNSGGVFSGESTDTQYF. The genes are TRBV21-1 and TRBJ2-3; the DNA was not used to check the table's D call, TRBD2. TRBV21-1 is described as a pseudogene. The CDR3 consists of 22 residues.